The 8 T cell receptor beta chains reported below all come from one sample, sequenced in a study of blood T cell repertoires in COVID-19. Assay used: immunoSEQ multiplex PCR; TCRdb lists only in-frame clones, some missing. The repertoire holds some 150,000 clones, with over 80% as singletons. Specimen: peripheral blood. These TCRs come from a woman aged 40 to 50 with active or convalescent COVID-19.

The V call is TRBV18, the J call TRBJ1-1; D ambiguous. CDR1 and CDR2 (germline): KGHSH, LQKENI. V was pared by 3 bases and J by 1 base, with 9 bases between. The CDR3 totals 14 residues. Here the CDR3 reads CASSPQYGNTEAFF. The CDR3 DNA reads as TGTGCCAGCTCACCCCAGTATGGGAACACTGAAGCTTTCTTT. The full variable domain, its missing parts supplied by reference TRBV18 and TRBJ1-1, is NAGVMQNPRHLVRRRGQEARLRCSPMKGHSHVYWYRQLPEEGLKFMVYLQKENIIDESGMPKERFSAEFPKEGPSILRIQQVVRGDSAAYFCASSPQYGNTEAFFGQGTRLTVV.

The chain has TRBV6-2 or TRBV6-3 and TRBJ2-5; 7 positions agree with TRBD2. The CDR3 is made up of 13 amino acids. V dropped 5 bases and J dropped 4; count of bases not matched to a gene: 4. CDR1 is MNHEY and CDR2 is SVGEGT in the germline V gene. CDR3 DNA sequence: TGTGCCAGCAGTATTGGCGGGAGAGAGACCCAGTACTTC. Its protein product is CASSIGGRETQYF.

The V gene is TRBV28, the J gene TRBJ1-5; D is possibly TRBD1 (6 bases). The germline gives CDR1 MDHEN, CDR2 SYDVKM. CDR3 length equals 17 residues. V was trimmed by 8 bases and J by 5 bases, leaving 25 bases between them. DNA of the CDR3: TGTGCCAGCGCCCCTTTCACAGGGACCCCAAGGGATCAGCCCCAGCATTTT. Amino acids: CASAPFTGTPRDQPQHF.

The rearrangement links TRBV5-1 to TRBJ2-2; TRBD1 matches 7 bases. Per the germline V gene, CDR1 is SGHRS and CDR2 is YFSETQ. Trimming at V came to 4 bases and at J to 3 bases, leaving 6 bases not matched to a gene. This CDR3 is built from 15 residues. CDR3 DNA: TGCGCCAGCAGCCCGATAAGGGGGCACACCGGGGAGCTGTTTTTT. Protein product: CASSPIRGHTGELFF.

V is TRBV18 and J is TRBJ1-4; the D gene is possibly TRBD1 (5 bases). Trimming left V 0 bases short and J 7 bases short, with 12 bases between. CDR3 length equals 15 residues. CDR1 KGHSH and CDR2 LQKENI come from the germline V gene. In DNA form, the CDR3 reads TGTGCCAGCTCACCACCTCAGGGAGGAAGTGAAAAACTGTTTTTT. Translation: CASSPPQGGSEKLFF.

The rearrangement joins TRBV27 to TRBJ1-2, with D possibly TRBD1 on 5 matching bases. This CDR3 has 14 residues. V lost 6 bases and J 5 bases, leaving 16 bases between the germline ends. CDR1 is MNHEY, CDR2 SMNVEV, per germline (reference sequence). The CDR3 nucleotides read TGTGCCAGCAGCCCCGGCAGGGCCGGGTATGGCTACACCTTC. Translation: CASSPGRAGYGYTF.

The V gene is TRBV7-2, the J gene TRBJ1-6; 7 bases align to TRBD1. J was trimmed by 0 bases and V by 5 bases; bases with no gene match: 10. Germline CDR1 is SGHTA and CDR2 is FQGNSA. This CDR3 is built from 18 residues. The CDR3 protein is CASSPRDSSSSYNSPLHF. The CDR3 nucleotides read TGTGCCAGCAGCCCTCGGGACAGCTCGAGCTCCTATAATTCACCCCTCCACTTT. The full variable domain, completed using reference TRBV7-2 and TRBJ1-6, is GAGVSQSPSNKVTEKGKDVELRCDPISGHTALYWYRQSLGQGLEFLIYFQGNSAPDKSGLPSDRFSAERTGGSVSTLTIQRTQQEDSAVYLCASSPRDSSSSYNSPLHFGNGTRLTVT.

This chain uses TRBV9 with TRBJ1-1; tentatively, D is TRBD1 (6 bases). Per germline, CDR1 SGDLS and CDR2 YYNGEE. The CDR3 length is 12 residues. V was clipped by 3 bases and J by 8 bases, with 11 bases between them. The CDR3 here is CASSAAGTEAFF. The DNA of the CDR3 is TGTGCCAGCAGCGCAGCCGGGACAGAAGCTTTCTTT.